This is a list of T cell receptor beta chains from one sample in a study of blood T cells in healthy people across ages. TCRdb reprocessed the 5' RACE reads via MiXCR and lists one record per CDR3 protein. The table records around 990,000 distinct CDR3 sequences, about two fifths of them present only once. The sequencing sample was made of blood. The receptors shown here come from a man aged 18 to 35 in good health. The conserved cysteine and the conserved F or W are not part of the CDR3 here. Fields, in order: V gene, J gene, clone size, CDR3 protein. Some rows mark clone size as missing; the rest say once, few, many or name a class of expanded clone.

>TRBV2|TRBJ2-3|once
ASRISGVSDTQY
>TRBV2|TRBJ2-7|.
ASSKRGTDYNEQY
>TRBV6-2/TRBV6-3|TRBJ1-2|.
ASRIPGQAFRGYT
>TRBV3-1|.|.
ASSLGKGDYEQY
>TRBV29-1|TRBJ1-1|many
SGGDSYTEAF
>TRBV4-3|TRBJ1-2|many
ASSAQGSGYT
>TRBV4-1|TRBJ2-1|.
ASSQDEAGAPYEQF
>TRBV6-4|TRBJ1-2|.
ASSYSDGGYGYT
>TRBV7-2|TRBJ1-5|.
AGSSAGQVLGPQH
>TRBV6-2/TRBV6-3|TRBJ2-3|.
ASSYRSGGLGNTQY
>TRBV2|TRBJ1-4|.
ASSGTGMFEKLF
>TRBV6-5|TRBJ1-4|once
ASRAGQRGEKLF
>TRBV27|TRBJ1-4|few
ASRPDRGKGNEKLF
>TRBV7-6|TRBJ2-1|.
ASSSLALSYTEQF
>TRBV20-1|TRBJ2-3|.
SARSASGGMDTQY
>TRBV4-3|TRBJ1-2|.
ASSQDGGGSYYGYT
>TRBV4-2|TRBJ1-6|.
ASSQDGGNSPLH
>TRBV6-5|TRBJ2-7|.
ASSRTPYEQY
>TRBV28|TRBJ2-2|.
ASSTGQGTSGTGELF
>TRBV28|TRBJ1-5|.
ASSLGQGLSAQH
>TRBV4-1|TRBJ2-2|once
ASSQDVRARLF
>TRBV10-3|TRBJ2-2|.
ATRDANTGELF
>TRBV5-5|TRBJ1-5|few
ASSTNQMHSNQPQH
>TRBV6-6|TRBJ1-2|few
ASSSQDPYGYT
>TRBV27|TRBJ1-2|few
ASSRGSEDGYT
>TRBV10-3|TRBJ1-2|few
ATYWTGKNGYT
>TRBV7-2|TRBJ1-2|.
ASTPDLRDFRANYGYT
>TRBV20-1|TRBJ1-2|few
SARVPGYT
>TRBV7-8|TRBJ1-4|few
ASSTYRVPTNEKLF
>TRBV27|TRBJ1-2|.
ASSFHSTNYGYT
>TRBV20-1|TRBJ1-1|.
SAKGGPGVFQSAEAF
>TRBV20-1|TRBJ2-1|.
SARKGGRGFLNEQF
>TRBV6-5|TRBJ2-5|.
ASSYSSYSETQY
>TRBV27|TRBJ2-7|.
ASSLAGLGSYEQY
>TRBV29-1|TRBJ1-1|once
SVEDVTEAF
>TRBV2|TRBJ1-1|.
ASREDMNTEAF
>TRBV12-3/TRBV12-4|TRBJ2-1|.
ASSSPLAGGTYEQF
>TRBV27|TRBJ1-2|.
ASSPQGPGNYGYT
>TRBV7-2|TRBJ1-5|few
ASSLVPDQPQH
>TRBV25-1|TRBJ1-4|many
ASSPRQGTNEKLF
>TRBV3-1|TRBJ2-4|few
ASSHLGSGGNIQY
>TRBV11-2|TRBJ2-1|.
ASKTSGGSSYNEQF
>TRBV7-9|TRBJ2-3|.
ASSLFDRAPDTQY
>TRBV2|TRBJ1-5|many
ASSEALSYQPQH
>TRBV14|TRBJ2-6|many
ASSGQARGSGANVLT
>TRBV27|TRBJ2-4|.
ASSDAGGYSNIQY
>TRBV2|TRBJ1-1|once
APAGENTEAF
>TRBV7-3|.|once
ASSFRGDPQETQF
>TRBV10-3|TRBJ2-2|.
AISGQGANTGELF
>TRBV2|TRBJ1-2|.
ASSHSRDRGVYGYT
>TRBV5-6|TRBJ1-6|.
ASSRGTGDYNSPLH
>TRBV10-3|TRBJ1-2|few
AIRREDGYT
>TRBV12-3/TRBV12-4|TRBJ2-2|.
ASKSTANTGELF
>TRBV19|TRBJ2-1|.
ASSKTGVEQF
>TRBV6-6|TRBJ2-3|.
ASSHWDRGKGTDTQY